The 25 T cell receptor beta chains below come from one sample, sequenced in a study of cytomegalovirus exposure and HLA in healthy donors. The PCR contained 60 Vbeta and 13 Jbeta primers. Repertoires were generated with immunoSEQ multiplex PCR, while TCRdb's copy carries only in-frame clones and drops some. Seen here are about 150,000 clones, around 80% observed once, and the top ten hold 6% to 7.5%. Sample: PBMCs. All receptors derive from a man between 35 and 55 years old in good health and CMV-seropositive.

This clone was seen only a few times. The rearrangement links TRBV11-2 to TRBJ2-7; weak D call: TRBD2 (6 bases). Per the germline V gene, CDR1 is SGHAT and CDR2 is FQNNGV. The ends were cut back, 5 bases at V and 2 bases at J, with 10 bases in the middle. The CDR3 runs to 13 residues. In DNA, the CDR3 is TGTGCCAGCAGCCCCGGGGGAACCTACGAGCAGTACTTC. Protein product: CASSPGGTYEQYF.

The chain uses TRBV4-2 and TRBJ2-2; D perhaps matches TRBD1 (5 bases). V gave up 0 bases and J gave up 1 base, with 9 bases separating them. In germline, CDR1 is LGHNA, CDR2 YNFKEQ. The CDR3 totals 16 residues. In DNA, the CDR3 is TGTGCCAGCAGCCAAGATCAGGGATTGAACACCGGGGAGCTGTTTTTT. It translates to CASSQDQGLNTGELFF.

The sample holds a few counts of this clone. In DNA, the CDR3 is TGTGCCATCCTACAGGGCTACGAGCAGTACTTC. Residues: CAILQGYEQYF. The chain links TRBV28 to TRBJ2-7; tentatively, D is TRBD1 (6 bases). V was trimmed by 10 bases and J by 3 bases, leaving 10 bases between them. The germline V gene has CDR1 MDHEN and CDR2 SYDVKM. There are 11 residues in the CDR3.

This clone occurred a few times. V is TRBV6-5 and J is TRBJ1-2, with a possible D match to TRBD1 (6 bases). The CDR3 runs 14 residues. V gave up 2 bases and J gave up 2 bases, with 9 bases separating them. CDR1 is MNHEY, CDR2 SVGAGI, per germline. The CDR3 loop is CASSYVRGNYGYTF. The CDR3 DNA sequence: TGTGCCAGCAGTTACGTAAGGGGGAACTATGGCTACACCTTC.

The chain couples TRBV5-1 to TRBJ1-2; D may be TRBD1 (6 bases). CDR1 SGHRS and CDR2 YFSETQ come from the germline V gene. The CDR3 spans 14 residues. Trimming pared 6 bases from V and 7 bases from J, leaving 19 bases between. CDR3 loop: CASKPFQGPSGYTF. The DNA of the CDR3 is TGCGCCAGCAAACCGTTCCAGGGGCCTAGTGGCTACACCTTC.

The V call is TRBV7-9, the J call TRBJ1-5; 9 bases agree with TRBD1. The trim removed 5 bases at V and 5 bases at J, leaving 7 bases unmatched. Looked up from germline, CDR1 is SEHNR and CDR2 is FQNEAQ (reference sequence). CDR3 length: 15 amino acids. The CDR3 region is CASSLVGQGYQPQHF. The CDR3, as DNA: TGTGCCAGCAGCCTAGTGGGACAGGGTTATCAGCCCCAGCATTTT.

This chain links TRBV5-8 with TRBJ1-1, with 8 bases identical to TRBD1. The CDR3 extends over 14 amino acids. Germline V CDR1 and CDR2: SGHTS, YDEGEE. The V and J ends lost 0 bases and 5 bases, in that order; junction bases with no gene match: 3. CDR3 protein: CASSLGTGPTEAFF. In nucleotides, the CDR3 is TGTGCCAGCAGCTTGGGGACAGGGCCAACTGAAGCTTTCTTT. Based on the CDR3 plus reference TRBV5-8 and TRBJ1-1, the full variable domain is EAGVTQSPTHLIKTRGQQATLRCSPISGHTSVYWYQQALGLGLQFLLWYDEGEERNRGNFPPRFSGRQFPNYSSELNVNALELEDSALYLCASSLGTGPTEAFFGQGTRLTVV.

This chain links TRBV11-3 with TRBJ2-1, with 12 nucleotides matching TRBD2. Germline V gene data show CDR1 as SGHNT and CDR2 as YENEEA. CDR3 length equals 14 residues. The trim removed 5 bases at V and 7 bases at J, leaving 3 bases unmatched. CDR3 protein: CASSLAGGPNEQFF. CDR3 bases: TGTGCCAGCAGCCTAGCGGGAGGGCCGAATGAGCAGTTCTTC.

This chain uses TRBV27 with TRBJ2-7, with D possibly matching TRBD2 (7 bases). Germline V lookup: CDR1 MNHEY, CDR2 SMNVEV (reference sequence). This CDR3 is 14 amino acids long. Trimming cost V 6 bases and J 4 bases, with 16 bases left between them. The CDR3 DNA reads TGTGCCAGCAGAAGGGGGAGGGCCGGATACGAGCAGTACTTC. Protein: CASRRGRAGYEQYF.

The J gene is TRBJ2-7, the V gene TRBV27; D gene uncertain. The V end was cut by 2 bases, the J end by 1 base, with 9 bases between. The germline V gene has CDR1 MNHEY and CDR2 SMNVEV (reference sequence). The CDR3 totals 14 residues. The chain's CDR3 is CASSLIGGSYEQYF. DNA of the CDR3: TGTGCCAGCAGTTTAATAGGCGGTTCCTACGAGCAGTACTTC.

The V gene is TRBV19, the J gene TRBJ1-2; TRBD1 aligns across 11 bases. Per germline, CDR1 LNHDA and CDR2 SQIVND (reference sequence). Trimming took 10 bases from V and 6 from J; bases not matched to a gene: 10. This CDR3 contains 14 residues. The CDR3 sequence is CAIRTGGNYDGYTF. CDR3 sequence (DNA): TGTGCCATTCGGACAGGGGGCAACTACGATGGCTACACCTTC.

This sequence joins TRBV28 and TRBJ2-7; 10 bases map to TRBD2. Per the germline V gene, CDR1 is MDHEN and CDR2 is SYDVKM. CDR3 length: 15 amino acids. With V trimmed by 4 bases and J by 0 bases, 3 bases remained unmatched. CDR3 sequence reads: CASSWASGSSYEQYF. In DNA, the CDR3 is TGTGCCAGCAGTTGGGCTAGCGGGAGCTCCTACGAGCAGTACTTC. Supplemented by reference TRBV28 and TRBJ2-7, the full variable domain reads DVKVTQSSRYLVKRTGEKVFLECVQDMDHENMFWYRQDPGLGLRLIYFSYDVKMKEKGDIPEGYSVSREKKERFSLILESASTNQTSMYLCASSWASGSSYEQYFGPGTRLTVT.

The chain recombines TRBV7-3 with TRBJ2-1; TRBD2 agrees at 11 bases. J lost 5 bases, V lost 5 bases, and 8 bases had no gene match. From germline, CDR1 is SGHTA and CDR2 FQGTGA. CDR3 length: 16 residues. This chain's CDR3 is CASSPVAGGPNNEQFF. The CDR3 DNA is TGTGCCAGCAGCCCCGTAGCGGGAGGGCCCAACAATGAGCAGTTCTTC.

The chain is built from TRBV2 and TRBJ1-2; D might be TRBD1 (6 bases). CDR3 length: 13 amino acids. Germline values: CDR1 SNHLY, CDR2 FYNNEI. Trimming removed 6 bases at V and 4 bases at J, with 12 bases between. This chain's CDR3 is CASRWTEIYGYTF. In nucleotides, the CDR3 is TGTGCCAGCAGGTGGACAGAGATCTATGGCTACACCTTC.

CDR3 amino acids: CAWSVLRADQPQHF. The CDR3, as DNA: TGTGCCTGGAGTGTACTCAGGGCCGATCAGCCCCAGCATTTT. The V and J genes are TRBV30 and TRBJ1-5, with D perhaps matching TRBD1 (5 bases). This CDR3 is 14 amino acids long. Germline assignment: CDR1 GTSNPN and CDR2 SVGIG (reference sequence). Trimming left V 0 bases short and J 5 bases short, with 11 bases between.

The chain combines TRBV5-1 with TRBJ2-5; D not certain. V lost 3 bases and J 5 bases, leaving 14 bases between the germline ends. Germline V gene sequence: CDR1 SGHRS, CDR2 YFSETQ. The CDR3 has 14 residues. CDR3 sequence (DNA): TGCGCCAGCAGCTCGGAGCCGGTGGAGGAGACCCAGTACTTC. It is translated as CASSSEPVEETQYF.

This rearrangement joins TRBV28 to TRBJ2-3; no definite D call. Trimming pared 10 bases from V and 1 base from J, leaving 15 bases between. This CDR3 has 14 amino acids. The germline V gene encodes CDR1 MDHEN and CDR2 SYDVKM. The CDR3 coding sequence is TGTGCCACCCGCCCCATTGGGCGCACAGATACGCAGTATTTT. This sequence encodes CATRPIGRTDTQYF.

The J gene is TRBJ2-1, the V gene TRBV6-1; D is perhaps TRBD2 (6 bases). This CDR3 spans 14 amino acids. Trimming stripped 2 bases from V and 15 bases from J, with 20 bases between. Germline V CDR1 and CDR2: MNHNS, SASEGT. The CDR3 spells CASSELEGKAGWFF. CDR3 bases: TGTGCCAGCAGTGAATTGGAGGGGAAGGCTGGTTGGTTCTTC.

V gene TRBV19 combines with J gene TRBJ2-1; 9 positions match TRBD1. After removal of 1 base from V and 4 bases from J, the junction contained 2 bases not matched to a gene. Looked up from germline, CDR1 is LNHDA and CDR2 is SQIVND (reference sequence). The CDR3 spans 15 residues. Here the CDR3 reads CASSIGQGGYNEQFF. The CDR3 DNA is TGTGCCAGTAGTATAGGACAGGGGGGGTACAATGAGCAGTTCTTC.

The chain combines TRBV19 with TRBJ2-7; D perhaps matches TRBD1 (7 bases). V lost 7 bases, J lost 2 bases, and 21 bases lay in between. Germline CDR1 LNHDA, CDR2 SQIVND (reference sequence). The CDR3 spans 16 residues. The CDR3, as DNA: TGTGCCAGTACCCTCAGGGGCGGGACAGCAGCCTACGAGCAGTACTTC. Translated, it gives CASTLRGGTAAYEQYF.

This chain connects TRBV11-2 to TRBJ2-7; TRBD2 matches at 9 bases. This CDR3 has 15 residues. Germline V CDR1 and CDR2: SGHAT, FQNNGV. V gave up 4 bases and J gave up 3 bases; unmatched junction bases: 7. This CDR3 is CASSSRGRADYEQYF. The CDR3 nucleotides are TGTGCCAGCAGCTCCCGCGGGAGGGCCGACTACGAGCAGTACTTC.

The chain uses TRBV28 and TRBJ2-1; 9 nucleotides agree with TRBD2. Germline-derived CDR1 and CDR2 are MDHEN and SYDVKM. The V gene end was trimmed by 6 bases and the J gene end by 4 bases; junction bases not matched to a gene: 4. CDR3 size: 14 residues. The CDR3 DNA sequence: TGTGCCAGCAGGCTAGCGGGAACGTACAATGAGCAGTTCTTC. Its translation: CASRLAGTYNEQFF. The full variable domain, in which reference TRBV28 and TRBJ2-1 provide the parts outside the CDR3, is DVKVTQSSRYLVKRTGEKVFLECVQDMDHENMFWYRQDPGLGLRLIYFSYDVKMKEKGDIPEGYSVSREKKERFSLILESASTNQTSMYLCASRLAGTYNEQFFGPGTRLTVL.

This rearrangement joins TRBV10-1 to TRBJ1-1; D is unclear. This CDR3 has 13 amino acids. V was cut by 0 bases and J by 3 bases, with 5 bases left in between. From germline, CDR1 is WNHNN and CDR2 SYGVQD (reference sequence). This chain's CDR3 is CASSESSDTEAFF. DNA for the CDR3: TGCGCCAGCAGTGAGTCGTCGGACACTGAAGCTTTCTTT.

This chain links TRBV28 with TRBJ2-7; unclear D gene. Trimming removed 2 bases at V and 3 bases at J, with 8 bases between. There are 13 residues in the CDR3. The germline gives CDR1 MDHEN, CDR2 SYDVKM. The CDR3 nucleotides read TGTGCCAGCAGTTTACAACAGAGCTACGAGCAGTACTTC. It translates to CASSLQQSYEQYF.

A remark on this clone: An end of the junction does not agree with germline; a read error may underlie this. The chain combines TRBV7-7 with TRBJ2-7, with 9 nucleotides matching TRBD1. Germline lookup yields CDR1 SSHAT and CDR2 FNYEAQ (reference sequence). The CDR3 runs to 14 residues. Here the CDR3 DNA reads TGTGCTAGCAGCTTTGGGGACAGGGACCACGAGCAGTACTTC. Translated: CASSFGDRDHEQYF. The full variable domain, completed using reference TRBV7-7 and TRBJ2-7, is GAGVSQSPRYKVTKRGQDVTLRCDPISSHATLYWYQQALGQGPEFLTYFNYEAQPDKSGLPSDRFSAERPEGSISTLTIQRTEQRDSAMYRCASSFGDRDHEQYFGPGTRLTVT.